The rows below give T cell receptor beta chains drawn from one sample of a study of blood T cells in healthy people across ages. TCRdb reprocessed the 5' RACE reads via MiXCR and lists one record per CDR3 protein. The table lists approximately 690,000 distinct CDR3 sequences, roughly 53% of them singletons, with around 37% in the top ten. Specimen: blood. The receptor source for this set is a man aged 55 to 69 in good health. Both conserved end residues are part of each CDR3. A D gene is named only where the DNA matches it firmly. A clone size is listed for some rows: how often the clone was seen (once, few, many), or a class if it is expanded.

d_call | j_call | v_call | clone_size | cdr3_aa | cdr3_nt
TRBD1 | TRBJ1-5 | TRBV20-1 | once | CSATDFGQAGNQPQHF | TGCAGTGCTACTGATTTCGGACAGGCGGGCAATCAGCCCCAGCATTTT
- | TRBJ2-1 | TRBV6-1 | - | CASSEAVGNTYNEQFF | TGTGCCAGCAGTGAAGCGGTAGGAAATACCTACAATGAGCAGTTCTTC
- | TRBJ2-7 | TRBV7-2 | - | CASSLGRRGRTGEQYF | TGTGCCAGCAGCTTAGGTAGGCGGGGCCGTACCGGCGAGCAGTACTTC
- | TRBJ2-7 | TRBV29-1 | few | CSVGAVSPYEQYF | TGCAGCGTGGGGGCAGTTTCCCCCTACGAGCAGTACTTC
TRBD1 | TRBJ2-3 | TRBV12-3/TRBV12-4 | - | CASSPQGQRSTDTQYF | TGTGCCAGCAGTCCCCAGGGACAGAGAAGCACAGATACGCAGTATTTT
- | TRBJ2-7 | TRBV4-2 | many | CASSQEGGRTWFEQYF | TGTGCCAGCAGCCAAGAAGGGGGGAGGACGTGGTTCGAGCAGTACTTC
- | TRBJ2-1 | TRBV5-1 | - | CASSSPGGSEQFF | TGCGCCAGCAGTTCCCCAGGGGGGAGTGAGCAGTTCTTC
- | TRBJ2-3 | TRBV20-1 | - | CSAHDQGGPGDTQYF | TGCAGTGCTCATGACCAGGGGGGGCCCGGAGATACGCAGTATTTT
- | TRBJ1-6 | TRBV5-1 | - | CASSLARDTGSPLHF | TGCGCCAGCAGCTTGGCCAGGGACACGGGTTCACCCCTCCACTTT
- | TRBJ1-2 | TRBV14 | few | CASSQVFNYGYTF | TGTGCCAGCAGCCAAGTCTTCAACTATGGCTACACCTTC
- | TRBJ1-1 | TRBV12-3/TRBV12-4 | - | CASNPGGVTEAFF | TGTGCCAGCAACCCCGGGGGGGTAACTGAAGCTTTCTTT
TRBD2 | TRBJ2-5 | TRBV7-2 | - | CANSPQAGFQETQYF | TGTGCCAACAGCCCGCAAGCGGGGTTCCAAGAGACCCAATACTTC
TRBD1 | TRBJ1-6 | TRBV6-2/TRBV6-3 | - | CASSRDRPNSPLHF | TGTGCCAGCAGCCGGGACAGGCCTAATTCACCCCTCCACTTT
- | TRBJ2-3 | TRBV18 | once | CASSPSGLRPDTQYF | TGTGCCAGCTCACCTTCCGGACTTCGCCCAGATACGCAGTATTTT
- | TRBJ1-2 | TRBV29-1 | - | CSVEDDRLANYGYTF | TGCAGCGTTGAAGACGACAGGTTAGCTAACTATGGCTACACCTTC
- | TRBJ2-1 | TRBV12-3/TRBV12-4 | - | CASSFGITGNEQFF | TGTGCCAGCAGTTTCGGGATAACGGGGAATGAGCAGTTCTTC
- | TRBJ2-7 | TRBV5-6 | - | CASSFGSGTFLYEQYF | TGTGCCAGCAGCTTTGGGTCCGGGACATTCCTCTACGAGCAGTACTTC
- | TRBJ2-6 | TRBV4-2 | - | CASSQVGLVSGANVLTF | TGTGCCAGCAGCCAAGTTGGGCTGGTCTCTGGGGCCAACGTCCTGACTTTC
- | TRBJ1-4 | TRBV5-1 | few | CASSLGEFGEKLFF | TGCGCCAGCAGCTTGGGGGAATTTGGTGAAAAACTGTTTTTT
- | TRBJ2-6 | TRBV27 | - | CASRIRGANVLTF | TGTGCCAGCAGGATACGGGGGGCCAACGTCCTGACTTTC
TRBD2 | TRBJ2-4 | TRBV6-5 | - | CASSHGAGGAKNIQYF | TGTGCCAGTAGTCACGGGGCGGGGGGAGCCAAAAACATTCAGTACTTC
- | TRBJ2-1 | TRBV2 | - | CASSESQGRYNEQFF | TGTGCCAGCAGTGAGAGTCAGGGAAGATACAATGAGCAGTTCTTC
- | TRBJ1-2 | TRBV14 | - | CASSPTLANYGYTF | TGTGCCAGCAGCCCGACACTCGCTAACTATGGCTACACCTTC
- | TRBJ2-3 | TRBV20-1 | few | CSARAQTTDTQYF | TGCAGTGCTAGGGCACAGACCACAGATACGCAGTATTTT
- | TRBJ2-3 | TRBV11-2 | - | CASSGLTAFGDTQYF | TGTGCCAGCAGCGGCCTCACGGCGTTCGGCGATACGCAGTATTTT
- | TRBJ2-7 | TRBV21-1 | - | CASSKAMALGAGPSYEQYF | TGTGCCAGCAGCAAAGCGATGGCTTTAGGAGCGGGGCCCTCCTACGAGCAGTACTTC
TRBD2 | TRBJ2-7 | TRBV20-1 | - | CSARDGGGSTYEQYF | TGCAGTGCTAGAGATGGCGGGGGGTCAACCTACGAGCAGTACTTC
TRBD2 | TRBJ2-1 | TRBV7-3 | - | CASSVAGGPNEQFF | TGTGCCAGCAGCGTCGCGGGAGGGCCCAATGAGCAGTTCTTC
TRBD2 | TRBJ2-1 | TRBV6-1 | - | CASRPKGAASGGAYNEQFF | TGTGCCAGCAGACCCAAGGGGGCGGCTAGCGGGGGGGCCTACAATGAGCAGTTCTTC
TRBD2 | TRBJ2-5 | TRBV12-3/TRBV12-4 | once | CASSLRRGGDQETQYF | TGTGCCAGCAGTTTGAGGCGCGGGGGGGACCAAGAGACCCAGTACTTC
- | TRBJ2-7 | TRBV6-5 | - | CASGIRGDEQYF | TGTGCCAGCGGAATAAGAGGGGACGAGCAGTACTTC
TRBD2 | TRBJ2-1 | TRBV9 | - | CASSVGAGGSGYNEQFF | TGTGCCAGCAGCGTAGGGGCGGGGGGGTCCGGGTACAATGAGCAGTTCTTC
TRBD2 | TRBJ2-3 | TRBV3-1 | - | CASSQDLLAASTDTQYF | TGTGCCAGCAGCCAAGATCTACTAGCGGCTAGCACAGATACGCAGTATTTT
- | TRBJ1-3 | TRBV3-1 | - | CASSQDASTVSGNTIYF | TGTGCCAGCAGCCAAGACGCGAGTACAGTGTCTGGAAACACCATATATTTT
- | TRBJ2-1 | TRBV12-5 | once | CASGALTDNEQFF | TGTGCTAGTGGTGCCCTCACAGACAATGAGCAGTTCTTC
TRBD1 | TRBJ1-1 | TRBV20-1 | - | CSARDGTGNTEAFF | TGCAGTGCTAGAGATGGGACAGGGAACACTGAAGCTTTCTTT
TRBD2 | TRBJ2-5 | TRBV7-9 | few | CASILSTSGQSQYF | TGTGCCAGCATCTTGAGTACTAGCGGGCAGTCCCAGTACTTC
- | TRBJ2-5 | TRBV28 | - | CASSSPPRQGQETQYF | TGTGCCAGCAGCTCCCCCCCGAGACAAGGCCAAGAGACCCAGTACTTC
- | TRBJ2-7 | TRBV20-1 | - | CSARDIMPYEQYF | TGCAGTGCTAGAGATATCATGCCCTACGAGCAGTACTTC
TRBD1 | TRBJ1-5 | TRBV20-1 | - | CSARENRGSNQPQHF | TGCAGTGCTAGGGAGAACAGGGGTAGCAATCAGCCCCAGCATTTT
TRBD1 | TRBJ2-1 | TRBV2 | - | CASRVGQGRDEQFF | TGTGCCAGCAGAGTAGGACAGGGTAGGGATGAGCAGTTCTTC
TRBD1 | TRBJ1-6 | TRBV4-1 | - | CASSQERAGGFSTLHF | TGCGCCAGCAGCCAAGAAAGGGCAGGGGGATTTTCCACCCTCCACTTT
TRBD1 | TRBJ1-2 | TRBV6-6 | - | CASSAAAGGHGYTF | TGTGCCAGCAGTGCCGCGGCAGGGGGACATGGCTACACCTTC
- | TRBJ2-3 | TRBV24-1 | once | CATSDGGRGDTQYF | TGTGCCACCAGTGATGGGGGCAGGGGAGATACGCAGTATTTT
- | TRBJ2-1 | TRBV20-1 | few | CSAREQATKQFF | TGCAGTGCTAGAGAGCAGGCCACCAAGCAGTTCTTC
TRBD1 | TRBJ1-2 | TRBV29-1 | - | CSVEGLTGTGAYGYTF | TGCAGCGTTGAAGGCCTAACCGGGACAGGGGCCTATGGCTACACCTTC
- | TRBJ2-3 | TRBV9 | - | CASSVATGAGDTQYF | TGTGCCAGCAGCGTAGCTACGGGCGCGGGAGATACGCAGTATTTT
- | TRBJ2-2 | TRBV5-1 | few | CASNRVTGELFF | TGCGCCAGCAACCGCGTAACCGGGGAGCTGTTTTTT
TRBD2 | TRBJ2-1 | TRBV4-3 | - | CASSQEHHSGRKIEQFF | TGCGCCAGCAGCCAAGAGCACCATAGCGGGAGAAAGATTGAGCAGTTCTTC
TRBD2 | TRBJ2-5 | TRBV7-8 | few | CASSLQAGSQETQYF | TGTGCCAGCAGTCTGCAAGCGGGGAGCCAAGAGACCCAGTACTTC
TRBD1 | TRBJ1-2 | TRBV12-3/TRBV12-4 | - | CASTKRGQGGYGYTF | TGTGCCAGCACTAAAAGGGGGCAGGGAGGCTATGGCTACACCTTC
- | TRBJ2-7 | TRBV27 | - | CASRSHTRGGEQYF | TGTGCCAGCAGGTCCCACACCCGAGGGGGCGAGCAGTACTTC
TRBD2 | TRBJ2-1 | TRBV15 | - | CATSITAGRYNEQFF | TGTGCCACCAGCATCACAGCGGGGCGATACAATGAGCAGTTCTTC